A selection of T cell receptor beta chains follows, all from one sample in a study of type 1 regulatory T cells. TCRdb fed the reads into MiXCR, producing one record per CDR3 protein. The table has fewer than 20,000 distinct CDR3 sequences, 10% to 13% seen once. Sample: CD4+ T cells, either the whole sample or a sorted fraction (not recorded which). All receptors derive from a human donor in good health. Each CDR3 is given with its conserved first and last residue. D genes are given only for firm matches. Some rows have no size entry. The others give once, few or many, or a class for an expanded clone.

TGCAGTGCCGGAGACAGCTTCGATACGCAGTATTTT,CSAGDSFDTQYF,many,TRBJ2-3,TRBV20-1,-
TGTGCCAGCAGCTACGACAGGGGAGGTGCTGGGGCCAACGTCCTGACTTTC,CASSYDRGGAGANVLTF,many,TRBJ2-6,TRBV7-3,TRBD1
TGTGCCATCAGTGAGTCGATGATAGCGGGAGGGGATGAGCAGTTCTTC,CAISESMIAGGDEQFF,-,TRBJ2-1,TRBV10-3,TRBD2
TGTGCCAGCAGCGTTACCGGGACTAGCGGATACAATGAGCAGTTCTTC,CASSVTGTSGYNEQFF,many,TRBJ2-1,TRBV5-5,TRBD2
TGTGCCAGCAGCCCGGGACTAGCGGGGACCCGGGAGCAGTTCTTC,CASSPGLAGTREQFF,few,TRBJ2-1,TRBV7-2,TRBD2
TGTGCCAGCAGTGAAGGTGGCAGTTCCTACGAGCAGTACTTC,CASSEGGSSYEQYF,many,TRBJ2-7,TRBV6-1,-
TGTGCCAGCACTCAGGGGGGGAGCTCCTACAATGAGCAGTTCTTC,CASTQGGSSYNEQFF,many,TRBJ2-1,TRBV5-4,-
TGTGCCAGCAGTTACAGTGCTAGCGGGAGAGTCGGCGGGGAGCTGTTTTTT,CASSYSASGRVGGELFF,many,TRBJ2-2,TRBV6-6,TRBD2
TGTGCCACCAGTGACGCCGGACAGAACACCGGGGAGCTGTTTTTT,CATSDAGQNTGELFF,many,TRBJ2-2,TRBV24-1,-
TGTGCCAGCAGCGCCTTCCTAAGTTTCGGGGAGCTGTTTTTT,CASSAFLSFGELFF,-,TRBJ2-2,TRBV9,-
TGTGCCAGCAGTGAAGAGATGGAGCAGCCCCAGCATTTT,CASSEEMEQPQHF,many,TRBJ1-5,TRBV6-1,-
TGTGCCAGCAGTCCCATAGGACAGTATAATGAAAAACTGTTTTTT,CASSPIGQYNEKLFF,many,TRBJ1-4,TRBV12-3/TRBV12-4,-
TGTGCCAGCAGCTTGCTGACTAGCGGGAGAGCGTCCCTCCGCTACGAGCAGTACTTC,CASSLLTSGRASLRYEQYF,few,TRBJ2-7,TRBV5-6,TRBD2
TGTGCCAGCAGTTTGGGAGAGTTCAATCAGCCCCAGCATTTT,CASSLGEFNQPQHF,few,TRBJ1-5,TRBV12-3/TRBV12-4,-
TGTGCCAGCAACAAGGGGGCCCTCTATCAGCCCCAGCATTTT,CASNKGALYQPQHF,medium-sized,TRBJ1-5,TRBV28,TRBD1
TGTGCCAGCAGCCCTACACCAAGGGAGGGTGGGGCCAACGTCCTGACTTTC,CASSPTPREGGANVLTF,many,TRBJ2-6,TRBV7-9,TRBD2
TGTGCCAGCAGCCACGGAACTAGCGACCAAGAGACCCAGTACTTC,CASSHGTSDQETQYF,-,TRBJ2-5,TRBV4-2,TRBD2
TGTGCCAGCAGCGTAGCGGGACTAGCGGGAGCCGATGAGCAGTTCTTC,CASSVAGLAGADEQFF,many,TRBJ2-1,TRBV9,TRBD2
TGTGCCAGCAGATCCGGGACAGGGGACTACGAGCAGTACTTC,CASRSGTGDYEQYF,few,TRBJ2-7,TRBV6-2/TRBV6-3,TRBD1
TGCACCAGCAGCCAAGATGCCCGGAAAGCTTTCTTT,CTSSQDARKAFF,-,TRBJ1-1,TRBV4-1,-
TGTGCCAGCAGCCGCGGCACCAGGGAGCTGTTTTTT,CASSRGTRELFF,-,TRBJ2-2,TRBV6-2/TRBV6-3,-
TGTGCCAGCAGTTACGGGACAGGGGATCAGCCCCAGCATTTT,CASSYGTGDQPQHF,medium-sized,TRBJ1-5,TRBV6-1,TRBD1
TGTGCCAGCAGACCCGGACACGGATTGAACACTGAAGCTTTCTTT,CASRPGHGLNTEAFF,many,TRBJ1-1,TRBV6-5,-
TGCAGTGGGATGGTTAGCTCCTACAATGAGCAGTTCTTC,CSGMVSSYNEQFF,many,TRBJ2-1,TRBV20-1,-
TGCAGTGCTAGAAAGACTAGCGGGAGCTGGGCCCAAGAGACCCAGTACTTC,CSARKTSGSWAQETQYF,many,TRBJ2-5,TRBV20-1,TRBD2
TGCAGTGCTAGAGGCCAGCGGATTCAAGTGTCACCCCTCCACTTT,CSARGQRIQVSPLHF,many,TRBJ1-6,TRBV20-1,-
TGTGCCAGCAGCCGGAGCTGGGTTGAGCAGTTCTTC,CASSRSWVEQFF,-,TRBJ2-1,TRBV7-9,-
TGTGCCAGCAGCCCGGGCGGGCGCGCGGTTGAGCAGTTCTTC,CASSPGGRAVEQFF,few,TRBJ2-1,TRBV7-3,-
TGCAGTGCTCTCAGGGGCAGTCTTTCCGGGGAGCTGTTTTTT,CSALRGSLSGELFF,-,TRBJ2-2,TRBV20-1,-
TGTGCCAGCAGCCAATATACTAGCGGCGAGCAGTACTTC,CASSQYTSGEQYF,-,TRBJ2-7,TRBV3-1,TRBD2
TGCAGCGTTGTACGCCACCAAATCGATGAGCAGTTCTTC,CSVVRHQIDEQFF,many,TRBJ2-1,TRBV29-1,-
TGTGCCAGCGCGTCAGGGGGCCGGGAGCTGTTTTTT,CASASGGRELFF,few,TRBJ2-2,TRBV25-1,TRBD1
TGTGCCAGCTCACCCGCAGGGAACGAGCAGTTCTTC,CASSPAGNEQFF,many,TRBJ2-1,TRBV18,-
TGTGCCAGCAGCTTGGGTGCGCGGACTAATGAAAAACTGTTTTTT,CASSLGARTNEKLFF,-,TRBJ1-4,TRBV5-5,-
TGTGCCAGCAGCTTACAGGGATCTTCACCCCTCCACTTT,CASSLQGSSPLHF,few,TRBJ1-6,TRBV7-3,-
TGTGCCAGCAGCCAAGAAGGAGCCCTCAAGTTC,CASSQEGALKF,few,TRBJ2-1,TRBV3-1,-
TGCAGTGCTAGAGGGACAGTCTACGAGCAGTACTTC,CSARGTVYEQYF,many,TRBJ2-7,TRBV20-1,-
TGTGCCAGCAGCTTAGCGGGCCCGACAGCCCAAGAGACCCAGTACTTC,CASSLAGPTAQETQYF,medium-sized,TRBJ2-5,TRBV7-8,-
TGTGCCAGCAGCCGGAGCTACTATGGCTACACCTTC,CASSRSYYGYTF,many,TRBJ1-2,TRBV6-2/TRBV6-3,-
TGTGCCAGCAGCTCCCGGGACTACTACAATGAGCAGTTCTTC,CASSSRDYYNEQFF,medium-sized,TRBJ2-1,TRBV5-4,TRBD2
TGCGCCAGCAGTCTCTTGGGCGGGAGGAATTACAATGAGCAGTTCTTC,CASSLLGGRNYNEQFF,many,TRBJ2-1,TRBV5-1,TRBD2
TGTGCCAGCAGTGAAGACAGGGGATCCTACGAGCAGTACTTC,CASSEDRGSYEQYF,many,TRBJ2-7,TRBV25-1,TRBD1
TGTGCCAGCAGTACGGGACGTCGGCCTGGTACGCAGTATTTT,CASSTGRRPGTQYF,medium-sized,TRBJ2-3,TRBV12-3/TRBV12-4,-
TGCAGCGTTGAACTGGGACTAGCTCCCTGGAGCACCGGGGAGCTGTTTTTT,CSVELGLAPWSTGELFF,medium-sized,TRBJ2-2,TRBV29-1,TRBD2
TGTGCCAGCAGCCAAGGTCGGGGGACAGTGGAGTTCTTC,CASSQGRGTVEFF,-,TRBJ2-1,TRBV14,-
TGTGCCAGCACCGAGGCCGGGGAGCTGTTTTTT,CASTEAGELFF,many,TRBJ2-2,TRBV12-3/TRBV12-4,-
TGTGCCAGCAGCTTAGGGGCGGCAGGGAAGGTCAATGAGCAGTTCTTC,CASSLGAAGKVNEQFF,few,TRBJ2-1,TRBV7-2,-
TGTGCCAGCAGCTTTATGGACAGGGGAAGTAATTCACCCCTCCACTTT,CASSFMDRGSNSPLHF,many,TRBJ1-6,TRBV5-6,TRBD1